These 24 T cell receptor beta chains came from one sample sequenced in a study of shared clonotypes between healthy human individuals. Only in-frame clones appear in the TCRdb table, and some are missing; sequencing was by immunoSEQ multiplex PCR. The sample includes about 470,000 clones, around 79% of them seen just once. Sequenced input: PBMCs. The source of these receptors is a middle-aged woman in good health. Some clones in this sample may be carry-over from other donors' samples.

The chain employs TRBV6-4 and TRBJ1-1; perhaps TRBD1 as D (6 bases). The V gene's germline CDR1 is MRHNA and CDR2 SNTAGT. The CDR3 consists of 14 residues. Trimming took 6 bases from V and 7 from J, leaving 18 bases between them. CDR3 sequence reads: CASSMGGVLVEAFF. CDR3 coding DNA: TGTGCCAGCAGCATGGGGGGCGTATTGGTTGAAGCTTTCTTT.

The chain couples TRBV28 to TRBJ2-7; weak D call: TRBD1 (6 bases). Germline values: CDR1 MDHEN, CDR2 SYDVKM. V was trimmed by 6 bases and J by 2 bases, leaving 14 bases between them. The CDR3 spans 14 residues. The CDR3 loop reads CASREQGPPYEQYF. The CDR3 bases are TGTGCCAGCAGAGAACAGGGTCCCCCCTACGAGCAGTACTTC.

This chain links TRBV28 with TRBJ2-5; 8 bases fit TRBD2. Germline CDR1 reads MDHEN; CDR2 reads SYDVKM. The CDR3 is made up of 16 amino acids. The V segment lost 6 bases and the J segment 1 base; nucleotides outside the gene matches: 10. CDR3 sequence (DNA): TGTGCCAGCAGCACCTTAGCGGGGCCCCCCCAAGAGACCCAGTACTTC. Amino acids: CASSTLAGPPQETQYF. Full variable domain (rest looked up from reference TRBV28 and TRBJ2-5): DVKVTQSSRYLVKRTGEKVFLECVQDMDHENMFWYRQDPGLGLRLIYFSYDVKMKEKGDIPEGYSVSREKKERFSLILESASTNQTSMYLCASSTLAGPPQETQYFGPGTRLLVL.

The chain has TRBV28 and TRBJ2-3; weak D call: TRBD2 (6 bases). Trimming left V 7 bases short and J 6 bases short, with 11 bases between. The CDR3 is 12 amino acids. In germline, CDR1 is MDHEN, CDR2 SYDVKM. Here the CDR3 DNA reads TGTGCCAGCACCCTTGGGAGGGATACGCAGTATTTT. The encoded protein is CASTLGRDTQYF.

The chain couples TRBV27 to TRBJ2-1; D is unclear. V was shortened by 0 bases and J by 4 bases, with 7 bases between the two germline ends. CDR3 length: 14 residues. The V gene's germline CDR1 is MNHEY and CDR2 SMNVEV (reference sequence). This chain's CDR3 is CASSLSGLYNEQFF. CDR3 DNA sequence: TGTGCCAGCAGTTTATCAGGATTATACAATGAGCAGTTCTTC.

The rearrangement joins TRBV27 to TRBJ2-3; 13 bases map to TRBD2. The CDR3 is made up of 15 amino acids. V shed 5 bases, J shed 5 bases, and the junction held 4 bases outside the gene matches. Germline V gives CDR1 MNHEY, CDR2 SMNVEV (reference sequence). The CDR3 bases are TGTGCCAGCAGTCCGGGACTAGCGGGACAAGATACGCAGTATTTT. Translating gives CASSPGLAGQDTQYF.

The chain carries TRBV5-1 and TRBJ2-3, with TRBD1 matching over 7 bases. Unmatched junction bases numbered 7, after V lost 3 bases and J lost 3 bases. The length of the CDR3 is 15 residues. Per the germline V gene, CDR1 is SGHRS and CDR2 is YFSETQ. The CDR3 here is CASSSWGQTTDTQYF. The CDR3 nucleotides are TGCGCCAGCAGCTCATGGGGACAGACAACAGATACGCAGTATTTT.

The chain employs TRBV5-1 and TRBJ2-5; 10 bases fit TRBD1. This CDR3 comprises 18 residues. J was trimmed by 1 base and V by 4 bases; bases with no gene match: 13. Germline CDR1 and CDR2: SGHRS and YFSETQ. CDR3 sequence reads: CASSRTSGTGAPQETQYF. CDR3 DNA sequence: TGCGCCAGCAGCCGCACCTCCGGGACAGGGGCGCCCCAAGAGACCCAGTACTTC. The whole variable domain, filled in from reference TRBV5-1 and TRBJ2-5, reads KAGVTQTPRYLIKTRGQQVTLSCSPISGHRSVSWYQQTPGQGLQFLFEYFSETQRNKGNFPGRFSGRQFSNSRSEMNVSTLELGDSALYLCASSRTSGTGAPQETQYFGPGTRLLVL.

The V and J genes are TRBV7-9 and TRBJ2-7; 8 nucleotides agree with TRBD2. Trimming removed 2 bases from V and 2 bases from J; junction bases left unmatched: 5. Germline V CDR1 and CDR2: SEHNR, FQNEAQ (reference sequence). This CDR3 is built from 15 residues. The CDR3, as DNA: TGTGCCAGCAGCTTATCCGCAGCGGGAGCCTACGAGCAGTACTTC. This codes for CASSLSAAGAYEQYF.

The rearrangement joins TRBV11-1 to TRBJ2-7, with D perhaps matching TRBD1 or TRBD2 (5 bases each). This CDR3 is built from 15 residues. The V and J ends lost 5 bases and 3 bases respectively, with 17 bases between them. Looked up from germline, CDR1 is SGHAT and CDR2 is FQDESV (reference sequence). The CDR3 DNA follows: TGTGCCAGCAGCGTCTCGGTGGGGGTCGGCTACGAGCAGTACTTC. The encoded protein is CASSVSVGVGYEQYF.

J is TRBJ2-2 and V is TRBV7-6, with D unclear. Trimming pared 0 bases from V and 6 bases from J, leaving 2 bases between. CDR3 length: 12 residues. CDR1 and CDR2 (germline): SGHVS, FNYEAQ. CDR3 nucleotides: TGTGCCAGCAGCTTAGCGTCCGGGGAGCTGTTTTTT. As protein: CASSLASGELFF.

This clone occurred once. The chain recombines TRBV18 with TRBJ2-7; D possibly corresponds to TRBD2 (5 bases). Between the trimmed V and J ends, which lost 6 bases and 2 bases, there was a span of 11 bases. This CDR3 has 13 amino acids. Per germline, CDR1 KGHSH and CDR2 LQKENI. The CDR3 here is CASSAPGTYEQYF. CDR3 DNA sequence: TGTGCCAGCTCGGCACCCGGGACCTACGAGCAGTACTTC.

This clone showed up many times. The chain couples TRBV5-4 to TRBJ2-1; D unclear. CDR1 and CDR2 (germline): SGHNT, YYREEE (reference sequence). V lost 5 bases to trimming and J lost 0 bases, with 6 bases between them. The CDR3 contains 13 residues. CDR3: CASRLDSYNEQFF. Written as DNA, the CDR3 is TGTGCCAGCAGGCTAGACTCCTACAATGAGCAGTTCTTC. The full variable domain, completed using reference TRBV5-4 and TRBJ2-1, is ETGVTQSPTHLIKTRGQQVTLRCSSQSGHNTVSWYQQALGQGPQFIFQYYREEENGRGNFPPRFSGLQFPNYSSELNVNALELDDSALYLCASRLDSYNEQFFGPGTRLTVL.

The genes are TRBV21-1 and TRBJ1-5. TRBV21-1 has pseudogene status. The CDR3 sequence is 17 residues long. The CDR3 loop reads CASSLREGTRSNQPQHF. For the CDR3, the DNA is TGTGCCAGCAGCCTCAGGGAAGGGACTCGGAGCAATCAGCCCCAGCATTTT.

The gene calls are TRBV28 and TRBJ2-1, with D perhaps matching TRBD2 (6 bases). This CDR3 comprises 15 residues. Germline V gene sequence: CDR1 MDHEN, CDR2 SYDVKM. The V end was cut by 3 bases, the J end by 4 bases, with 13 bases between. The CDR3 coding sequence is TGTGCCAGCAGTTTCTCGGGAGAACTATACAATGAGCAGTTCTTC. Amino acids: CASSFSGELYNEQFF.

This clone was recorded many times. The chain couples TRBV4-2 to TRBJ2-7, with D perhaps TRBD1 (5 bases). The CDR3 is 16 amino acids. V lost 0 bases and J lost 0, with 12 bases in between. Germline CDR1 LGHNA, CDR2 YNFKEQ. CDR3 in amino acids: CASSQDMGDSSYEQYF. In DNA, the CDR3 is TGTGCCAGCAGCCAAGACATGGGTGACAGCTCCTACGAGCAGTACTTC.

The V call is TRBV7-9, the J call TRBJ2-3; D ambiguous. CDR1 and CDR2 (germline): SEHNR, FQNEAQ (reference sequence). This CDR3 has 14 amino acids. Between the trimmed V and J ends, which lost 1 base and 6 bases, there was a span of 11 bases. CDR3 in DNA: TGTGCCAGCAGCTTAGAAAGTGGGAAGGATACGCAGTATTTT. It yields the protein CASSLESGKDTQYF.

The rearrangement uses TRBV28 and TRBJ2-1, with a weak D call TRBD2 (6 bases). Germline loops: CDR1 MDHEN, CDR2 SYDVKM. V was pared by 4 bases and J by 4 bases, with 17 bases between. The CDR3 consists of 16 residues. The CDR3 spells CASSSARLATYNEQFF. In DNA form, the CDR3 reads TGTGCCAGCAGTTCCGCCCGGCTAGCGACATACAATGAGCAGTTCTTC.

Of note for this clone: A junction boundary mismatches the germline segment, possibly from a read error. The V gene is TRBV29-1, the J gene TRBJ1-1; D is unclear. Germline V gene data show CDR1 as SQVTM and CDR2 as ANQGSEA. The CDR3 consists of 11 residues. CDR3 sequence (DNA): TGCAGCGTTGGCAGGAACGCTGAAGCTTTCTTT. This codes for CSVGRNAEAFF.

The CDR3 spells CASNQGQDNTEAFF. As DNA, the CDR3 is TGTGCCAGCAATCAGGGACAGGACAACACTGAAGCTTTCTTT. The chain employs TRBV6-5 and TRBJ1-1, with 8 nucleotides matching TRBD1. This CDR3 region has 14 residues. The J segment lost 2 bases and the V segment lost 7 bases, leaving 6 bases of the junction unmatched. The germline CDR1 and CDR2 sequences are MNHEY and SVGAGI.

The chain joins TRBV15 to TRBJ2-5; TRBD1 aligns across 7 bases. The germline gives CDR1 LNHNV, CDR2 YYDKDF (reference sequence). V gave up 4 bases and J gave up 2 bases; unmatched junction bases: 7. The CDR3 loop spans 15 amino acids. The CDR3 DNA follows: TGTGCCACCAGCAAACAGGGGAAAGAGCAAGAGACCCAGTACTTC. Protein product: CATSKQGKEQETQYF.

V and J are TRBV25-1 and TRBJ2-3; TRBD2 aligns across 8 bases. This CDR3 spans 14 amino acids. Trimming removed 5 bases from V and 3 bases from J; junction bases left unmatched: 4. Germline V gene data show CDR1 as MGHDK and CDR2 as SYGVNS. The CDR3 sequence: CASSKAGVTDTQYF. The CDR3, as DNA: TGTGCCAGCAGTAAAGCGGGAGTAACAGATACGCAGTATTTT.

The chain is built from TRBV5-4 and TRBJ2-7; 9 bases are shared with TRBD2. CDR1 is SGHNT and CDR2 is YYREEE in the germline V gene (reference sequence). The CDR3 consists of 15 residues. J was trimmed by 1 base and V by 3 bases; bases with no gene match: 5. The CDR3 DNA sequence: TGTGCCAGCAGCTCGACTAGCGGAGCTTCCTACGAGCAGTACTTC. Its translation is CASSSTSGASYEQYF.

CDR3 protein: CASSLGSYSPYEQYF. The CDR3 DNA is TGTGCCAGCAGTTTGGGCTCGTACAGCCCCTACGAGCAGTACTTC. V and J are TRBV28 and TRBJ2-7; D not certain. V gave up 3 bases and J gave up 2 bases, with 14 bases separating them. The CDR3 contains 15 residues. The V gene's germline CDR1 is MDHEN and CDR2 SYDVKM. Using reference TRBV28 and TRBJ2-7 for the parts outside the CDR3, the full variable domain is DVKVTQSSRYLVKRTGEKVFLECVQDMDHENMFWYRQDPGLGLRLIYFSYDVKMKEKGDIPEGYSVSREKKERFSLILESASTNQTSMYLCASSLGSYSPYEQYFGPGTRLTVT.